These 31 T cell receptor beta chains share one sample of origin, sequenced in a study of T cells in Graves' hyperthyroidism and ophthalmopathy. The TCR beta CDR3 regions underwent amplification using RNA transcripts as the source. Initially, a first-round RT-PCR of the TCR CDR3 employed the HTBI primer set. TCRdb redid the calling of the multiplex PCR reads with MiXCR, one entry per CDR3 protein. The table shows about 480,000 distinct CDR3 sequences, with approximately 15% occurring only once. Sequencing used blood. These receptor sequences come from a young woman with Graves' hyperthyroidism.

This clonotype was seen many times. J is TRBJ2-7 and V is TRBV19; TRBD1 aligns across 9 bases. CDR3 size: 15 residues. The V gene end was trimmed by 2 bases and the J gene end by 0 bases; junction bases not matched to a gene: 2. Germline-derived CDR1 and CDR2 are LNHDA and SQIVND (reference sequence). DNA of the CDR3: TGTGCCAGTAGTATACGACAGGGGGACTCCTACGAGCAGTACTTC. This translates into CASSIRQGDSYEQYF.

The table lists this clonotype with many counts. This sequence joins TRBV28 and TRBJ2-7, with 7 bases identical to TRBD2. V shed 8 bases, J shed 2 bases, and the junction held 9 bases outside the gene matches. Germline V gene sequence: CDR1 MDHEN, CDR2 SYDVKM. The CDR3 contains 14 residues. As DNA, the CDR3 is TGTGCCAGCTCGGGGGGAATACCGCCCTACGAGCAGTACTTC. It translates to CASSGGIPPYEQYF.

The rearrangement joins TRBV5-1 to TRBJ1-6; D remains unclear. Trimming stripped 0 bases from V and 1 base from J, with 8 bases between. There are 16 residues in the CDR3. The V gene's germline CDR1 is SGHRS and CDR2 YFSETQ. CDR3 amino acids: CASSLEAFSYNSPLHF. CDR3 nucleotide sequence: TGCGCCAGCAGCTTGGAGGCTTTTTCCTATAATTCACCCCTCCACTTT.

V and J are TRBV20-1 and TRBJ2-5; D is unresolved. The CDR3 extends over 14 amino acids. Germline V CDR1 and CDR2: DFQATT, SNEGSKA (reference sequence). V gave up 0 bases and J gave up 1 base, with 9 bases separating them. CDR3 bases: TGCAGTGCTAGAGAAAGACACCTCCAAGAGACCCAGTACTTC. This codes for CSARERHLQETQYF.

The sample holds many counts of this clonotype. The chain has TRBV6-5 and TRBJ1-3; unclear D gene. CDR1 is MNHEY, CDR2 SVGAGI, per germline. This CDR3 region has 14 residues. V was pared by 4 bases and J by 0 bases, with 7 bases between. CDR3 sequence (DNA): TGTGCCAGCAGTTGGCAGAGCTCTGGAAACACCATATATTTT. Protein product: CASSWQSSGNTIYF.

The sample holds a few counts of this clonotype. The V and J genes are TRBV18 and TRBJ1-2; D gene uncertain. The CDR3 has 12 amino acids. Trimming shortened V by 3 bases and J by 7 bases, and 9 bases separated the two germline ends. Germline V CDR1 and CDR2: KGHSH, LQKENI. This CDR3 is CASSPSPVGYTF. CDR3 coding DNA: TGTGCCAGCTCACCGTCCCCGGTTGGCTACACCTTC.

This clonotype was seen repeatedly, ten times or more. The chain is built from TRBV12-5 and TRBJ2-3; 7 bases align to TRBD1. J was trimmed by 2 bases and V by 2 bases; bases with no gene match: 7. This CDR3 contains 16 residues. The germline CDR1 and CDR2 sequences are LGHNT and FRNRAP. As DNA, the CDR3 is TGTGCTAGTGGTTTGACACAGGGGTTACCCACAGATACGCAGTATTTT. As protein: CASGLTQGLPTDTQYF.

The chain combines TRBV7-3 with TRBJ1-6, with D unresolved. Germline V lookup: CDR1 SGHTA, CDR2 FQGTGA. V was shortened by 2 bases and J by 10 bases, with 9 bases between the two germline ends. The CDR3 runs 13 residues. The CDR3 protein is CASSLQFKSPLHF. The CDR3 coding sequence is TGTGCCAGCAGCTTACAGTTTAAGTCACCCCTCCACTTT. The complete variable domain, with remaining parts taken from reference TRBV7-3 and TRBJ1-6, reads GAGVSQTPSNKVTEKGKYVELRCDPISGHTALYWYRQSLGQGPEFLIYFQGTGAADDSGLPNDRFFAVRPEGSVSTLKIQRTERGDSAVYLCASSLQFKSPLHFGNGTRLTVT.

This clonotype has at least ten counts. V and J are TRBV27 and TRBJ1-2; D remains unclear. Germline V gives CDR1 MNHEY, CDR2 SMNVEV (reference sequence). The ends were cut back, 3 bases at V and 0 bases at J, with 11 bases in the middle. The CDR3 covers 15 residues. The CDR3 protein is CASSFSVRANYGYTF. The DNA of the CDR3 is TGTGCCAGCAGTTTTTCAGTCAGAGCTAACTATGGCTACACCTTC.

The sample holds many counts of this clonotype. The J gene is TRBJ2-7, the V gene TRBV29-1; possibly TRBD2 for D (5 bases). Germline V CDR1 and CDR2: SQVTM, ANQGSEA. CDR3 size: 14 residues. Trimming stripped 4 bases from V and 4 bases from J, with 17 bases between. CDR3 loop: CSVGILRGQYEQYV. The CDR3 DNA sequence: TGCAGCGTTGGGATACTTCGCGGGCAGTACGAGCAGTACGTC.

This clonotype appeared many times. The V call is TRBV11-2, the J call TRBJ1-6; no reliable D call. The CDR3 covers 15 residues. The germline V gene encodes CDR1 SGHAT and CDR2 FQNNGV. V lost 0 bases to trimming and J lost 7 bases, with 10 bases between them. In DNA form, the CDR3 reads TGTGCCAGCAGCTTAGATCCCCCCCCGAATTCACCCCTCCACTTT. Encoded protein: CASSLDPPPNSPLHF.

The chain uses TRBV7-9 and TRBJ2-2; D unclear. V lost 6 bases and J lost 5, with 1 base in between. Germline V gene lookup returns CDR1 SEHNR and CDR2 FQNEAQ (reference sequence). CDR3 length equals 10 residues. CDR3 coding DNA: TGTGCCAGCAGGACCGGGGAGCTGTTTTTT. Amino acid sequence: CASRTGELFF.

The V gene is TRBV28, the J gene TRBJ2-3; 8 bases match TRBD1. The CDR3 has 15 residues. Germline V gene sequence: CDR1 MDHEN, CDR2 SYDVKM. Trimming cost V 3 bases and J 6 bases; bases outside gene matches: 8. CDR3 residues: CASSFGTGAWDTQYF. In DNA, the CDR3 is TGTGCCAGCAGTTTTGGGACAGGTGCATGGGATACGCAGTATTTT.

In this sample, this clonotype turned up many times. This chain connects TRBV20-1 to TRBJ2-5, with a tentative D call TRBD2 (6 bases). This CDR3 is 13 amino acids long. V dropped 0 bases and J dropped 9 bases, with 14 bases sitting between them. In germline, CDR1 is DFQATT, CDR2 SNEGSKA (reference sequence). For the CDR3, the DNA is TGCAGTGCTAGAGAGGGGGACTCACGGGCCCAGTACTTC. Translation: CSAREGDSRAQYF.

This clonotype was detected ten times or more. V usage is TRBV11-2 and J usage is TRBJ2-5; 8 bases are a match to TRBD2. The trim removed 5 bases at V and 1 base at J, leaving 9 bases unmatched. The germline gives CDR1 SGHAT, CDR2 FQNNGV. The CDR3 runs to 16 residues. The CDR3 loop is CASSLSSGSPQETQYF. The CDR3 DNA follows: TGTGCCAGCAGCCTCAGCAGCGGGAGCCCCCAAGAGACCCAGTACTTC. The whole variable domain, filled in from reference TRBV11-2 and TRBJ2-5, reads EAGVAQSPRYKIIEKRQSVAFWCNPISGHATLYWYQQILGQGPKLLIQFQNNGVVDDSQLPKDRFSAERLKGVDSTLKIQPAKLEDSAVYLCASSLSSGSPQETQYFGPGTRLLVL.

In this sample, this clonotype turned up many times. This chain connects TRBV10-2 to TRBJ2-1, with 10 bases fitting TRBD2. CDR3 length: 17 residues. Germline V gives CDR1 WSHSY, CDR2 SAAADI. V shed 4 bases, J shed 4 bases, and the junction held 10 bases outside the gene matches. The CDR3 sequence: CASSARASGSLYNEQFF. For the CDR3, the DNA is TGCGCCAGCAGTGCTCGAGCTAGCGGGAGTCTGTACAATGAGCAGTTCTTC.

This clonotype was seen repeatedly, ten times or more. The genes are TRBV10-3 and TRBJ1-6; TRBD1 aligns across 8 bases. The trim removed 0 bases at V and 10 bases at J, leaving 5 bases unmatched. Germline values: CDR1 ENHRY, CDR2 SYGVKD. There are 15 residues in the CDR3. Written as DNA, the CDR3 is TGTGCCATCAGTGAGTCGTACAGGGGGAGGTCACCCCTCCACTTT. Translated: CAISESYRGRSPLHF.

In the case of this clonotype: A much larger clone lies one base from this, so it may be a read error. CDR3 in amino acids: CASSVGLPEQYF. CDR3 nucleotides: TGTGCCAGCAGTGTGGGCCTACCTGAGCAGTACTTC. The chain uses TRBV2 and TRBJ2-7; unclear D gene. This CDR3 comprises 12 residues. Trimming shortened V by 4 bases and J by 7 bases, and 11 bases separated the two germline ends. CDR1 and CDR2 from the germline V gene are SNHLY and FYNNEI.

This clonotype was counted ten times or more. The V call is TRBV3-1, the J call TRBJ2-1; weak D call: TRBD2 (6 bases). The CDR3 is 14 residues long. The germline gives CDR1 LGHDT, CDR2 YNNKEL (reference sequence). Trimming left V 1 base short and J 9 bases short, with 13 bases between. The CDR3 region has the DNA TGTGCCAGCAGCCAAGGGCCAAACGGGGGTGAGCAGTTCTTC. Translated, it gives CASSQGPNGGEQFF.

The gene calls are TRBV6-1 and TRBJ1-4; TRBD1 might be the D (6 bases). The CDR3 has 16 amino acids. V was clipped by 1 base and J by 2 bases, with 11 bases between them. CDR1 is MNHNS, CDR2 SASEGT, per germline. This CDR3 is CASSEDRAFTNEKLFF. CDR3 nucleotide sequence: TGTGCCAGCAGTGAAGACAGGGCTTTTACTAATGAAAAACTGTTTTTT.

The table lists this clonotype with many counts. The rearrangement uses TRBV2 and TRBJ2-7; D perhaps matches TRBD2 (5 bases). This CDR3 comprises 13 residues. V lost 6 bases and J lost 2, with 11 bases in between. Germline V lookup: CDR1 SNHLY, CDR2 FYNNEI. CDR3 amino acids: CASSLAWAYEQYF. Here the CDR3 DNA reads TGTGCCAGCAGCCTAGCCTGGGCCTACGAGCAGTACTTC.

The chain carries TRBV12-3 or TRBV12-4 and TRBJ2-5; D not resolved. Trimming stripped 7 bases from V and 5 bases from J, with 17 bases between. The CDR3 runs to 14 residues. The CDR3 nucleotides are TGTGCCAGCAACCCCAGACAAGCTGAGGAGACCCAGTACTTC. It is translated as CASNPRQAEETQYF.

This clonotype came up many times. This chain uses TRBV15 with TRBJ1-2; 8 positions match TRBD1. CDR1 LNHNV and CDR2 YYDKDF come from the germline V gene (reference sequence). CDR3 size: 16 residues. V trimming: 0 bases; J trimming: 4 bases; junction bases outside the gene matches: 7. CDR3 region: CATSRDRTGPGYGYTF. Here the CDR3 DNA reads TGTGCCACCAGCAGAGATCGGACAGGGCCCGGCTATGGCTACACCTTC.

The sample holds many counts of this clonotype. This chain connects TRBV28 to TRBJ1-1; D possibly corresponds to TRBD1 (5 bases). This CDR3 contains 15 residues. The V end lost 5 bases, the J end lost 0 bases, and 13 bases lay between the germline ends. Germline lookup yields CDR1 MDHEN and CDR2 SYDVKM. CDR3 protein: CASSPPQVMNTEAFF. The CDR3 coding sequence is TGTGCCAGCAGTCCCCCACAGGTTATGAACACTGAAGCTTTCTTT.

This clonotype was picked up many times. The chain carries TRBV30 and TRBJ1-2; no clear D. Trimming stripped 4 bases from V and 5 bases from J, with 11 bases between. Germline V CDR1 and CDR2: GTSNPN, SVGIG (reference sequence). There are 12 residues in the CDR3. The CDR3 DNA reads as TGTGCCTGGAAGCAGCTACATTATGGCTACACCTTC. It yields the protein CAWKQLHYGYTF.

The sample holds many counts of this clonotype. The V call is TRBV28, the J call TRBJ1-1; TRBD1 matches at 7 bases. Germline CDR1 and CDR2: MDHEN and SYDVKM. Trimming removed 10 bases from V and 3 bases from J; junction bases left unmatched: 14. The CDR3 is 15 amino acids. CDR3 sequence: CATHSSTGLDTEAFF. DNA for the CDR3: TGTGCCACCCACTCCTCGACAGGGTTGGACACTGAAGCTTTCTTT.

This clonotype has a count of ten or more. The chain uses TRBV27 and TRBJ2-5; a weak D match, TRBD1 (5 bases). The CDR3 runs 15 residues. CDR1 and CDR2 (germline): MNHEY, SMNVEV (reference sequence). Trimming shortened V by 4 bases and J by 3 bases, and 15 bases separated the two germline ends. The CDR3 region is CASSWSRVPKETQYF. In nucleotides, the CDR3 is TGTGCCAGCAGTTGGTCCAGGGTTCCCAAAGAGACCCAGTACTTC.

This clonotype was observed many times. In DNA form, the CDR3 reads TGCAGCGCTGACAGGGCAGGTGGCTACACCTTC. Protein sequence: CSADRAGGYTF. This chain links TRBV29-1 with TRBJ1-2, with 7 bases identical to TRBD1. This CDR3 contains 11 residues. The germline CDR1 and CDR2 sequences are SQVTM and ANQGSEA. Unmatched junction bases numbered 6, after V lost 7 bases and J lost 7 bases. Complete variable domain (other parts from reference TRBV29-1 and TRBJ1-2): SAVISQKPSRDICQRGTSLTIQCQVDSQVTMMFWYRQQPGQSLTLIATANQGSEATYESGFVIDKFPISRPNLTFSTLTVSNMSPEDSSIYLCSADRAGGYTFGSGTRLTVV.

The V gene is TRBV6-1, the J gene TRBJ2-3; 12 bases line up with TRBD2. Germline CDR1 MNHNS, CDR2 SASEGT. The V gene end was trimmed by 5 bases and the J gene end by 4 bases; junction bases not matched to a gene: 7. CDR3 length: 16 residues. For the CDR3, the DNA is TGTGCCAGCAGTAGACTAGCGGGAGATCTCGCAGATACGCAGTATTTT. Encoded protein: CASSRLAGDLADTQYF.

This clonotype has only a few counts. This sequence joins TRBV19 and TRBJ2-3; TRBD1 aligns across 8 bases. J was trimmed by 2 bases and V by 3 bases; bases with no gene match: 1. The CDR3 consists of 14 residues. CDR1 LNHDA and CDR2 SQIVND come from the germline V gene (reference sequence). DNA for the CDR3: TGTGCCAGTAGTATGACAGGGGACACAGATACGCAGTATTTT. Translation gives CASSMTGDTDTQYF.

This clonotype was detected many times. The chain joins TRBV24-1 to TRBJ2-7; D perhaps matches TRBD1 (6 bases). This CDR3 has 15 residues. Germline lookup yields CDR1 KGHDR and CDR2 SFDVKD. V was clipped by 4 bases and J by 0 bases, with 12 bases between them. The CDR3 protein is CATSEDRAYSYEQYF. Here the CDR3 DNA reads TGTGCCACCAGTGAGGACAGAGCTTACTCCTACGAGCAGTACTTC.